This T cell receptor beta chain was obtained from a study of blood T cell repertoires in COVID-19. V was clipped by 2 bases and J by 4 bases; unmatched bases: 4. Germline V CDR1 and CDR2: MNHEY, SVGEGT. The CDR3 contains 15 residues. This clone was found many times. The protocol was immunoSEQ multiplex PCR, while the TCRdb copy is restricted to in-frame clones and leaves out a portion. Found here are 95,000 to 130,000 clones, around nine tenths of them singletons; the top ten hold about 1.9%. The receptor was derived from a human donor with active COVID-19. The donor label of this sample is uncertain. The chain has TRBV6-2 or TRBV6-3 and TRBJ2-1; 8 bases are shared with TRBD1. Material for sequencing was peripheral blood. The CDR3 loop is CASSYTGTGYNEQFF. DNA of the CDR3: TGTGCCAGCAGTTACACCGGGACAGGTTACAATGAGCAGTTCTTC.